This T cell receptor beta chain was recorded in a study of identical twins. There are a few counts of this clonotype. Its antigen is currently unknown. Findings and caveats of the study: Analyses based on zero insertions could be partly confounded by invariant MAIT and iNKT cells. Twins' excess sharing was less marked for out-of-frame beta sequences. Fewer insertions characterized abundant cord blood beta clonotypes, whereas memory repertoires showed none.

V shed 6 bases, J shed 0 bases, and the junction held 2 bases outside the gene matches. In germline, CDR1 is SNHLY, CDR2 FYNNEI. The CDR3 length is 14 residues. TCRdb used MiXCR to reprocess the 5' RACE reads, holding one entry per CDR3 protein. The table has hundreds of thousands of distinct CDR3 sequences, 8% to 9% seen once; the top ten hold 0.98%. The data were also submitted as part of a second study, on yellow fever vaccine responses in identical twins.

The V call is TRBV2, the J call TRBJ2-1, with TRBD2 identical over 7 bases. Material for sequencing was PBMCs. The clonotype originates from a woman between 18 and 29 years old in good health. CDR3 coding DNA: TGTGCCAGCAGACTAGCGAGCTCCTACAATGAGCAGTTCTTC. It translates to CASRLASSYNEQFF.